The T cell receptor beta chain under discussion was sequenced for a study of blood T cells in healthy people across ages (dated by TCRdb to the mid-2010s). Regarding the study in general: Template switching captured roughly one uniquely barcoded TCR beta cDNA molecule per two T cells in model experiments. Using deep sequencing normalized with unique cDNA molecular identifiers, the study measured how TCR beta repertoire diversity changes with age. Donors were grouped into four age groups: young (average approximately 15 years), middle-aged (roughly 37), aged (approximately 67) and long-lived (approximately 78). To avoid experimental bias, donors of different ages were spread randomly across the sequencing lanes. The study analyzed two additional independent replicas of 1 million unique cDNA reads from the same blood draw for two donors, one aged 18 to 29 and one aged 80 or older.

The paper's findings and limits, for the study overall: Compared with the aged group, the long-lived group had more naive CD4+ T cells, fewer expanded clones and increased TCR diversity, suggesting age selection. Observed TCR beta diversity per million T cells fell roughly linearly with age, and a significant reduction was already apparent by age around 40. A strong correlation was found between observed TCR beta diversity and the percentage of naive T cells measured by flow cytometry. Since profiling was done on bulk unsorted PBMCs, naive and antigen-experienced compartments could not be conclusively compared. Estimates of total diversity from one million sequenced T cells were regarded as lower bounds and underestimates. The CMV infection status of donors was not known, potentially confounding age-related changes in expanded clonotypes.

As for this clonotype: Its antigen is unknown. The junction shows a germline mismatch at one end, possibly a read error.

Donors were 39 systemically healthy Caucasian individuals from Russia aged 6 to 90 years. Ten milliliters of peripheral blood were drawn from each donor into EDTA-treated Vacutainer tubes. Ficoll-Paque density-gradient centrifugation was used to isolate PBMCs, with at least 6.5 million obtained per sample. Total RNA, at least 6 micrograms per sample, was extracted from PBMCs with Trizol reagent. The percentages of naive CD45RAhigh/CD27high T cells were determined by flow cytometry on a PBMC aliquot from every donor. Library preparation used 5' RACE. Instrument on record: Illumina HiSeq 2500. A second PCR of about 6 to 12 cycles was performed with a sample-barcoded 5' primer and a J-beta primer mix. A unique molecular identifier was introduced onto each TCR beta cDNA molecule by a template-switch 5' adaptor carrying 12 random nucleotides. Each sample yielded at least 3 million CDR3-containing paired-end reads. All of the RNA was converted into first-strand cDNA using the Mint cDNA synthesis kit, with a TRBC-specific oligonucleotide serving as the primer. All cDNA was treated with uracil-DNA glycosylase and then went through a first 18-cycle PCR with the universal primers M1SS and BC2_uni_R. Processing in the source paper ran as follows. Each sample was normalized by randomly selecting 1 million high-quality reads, each carrying a distinct molecular identifier. Instead of being binned into consensus sequences, reads that shared molecular identifiers were thrown out. MiTCR, run with a Q25 quality threshold and the strictest error-elimination algorithm, handled CDR3 identification, clonotype clustering and error correction. A nonparametric unseen species model with Euler transformation was used to estimate a lower bound on total TCR beta diversity. The raw public reads went through TCRdb reprocessing: fastp at Q25, MiXCR clone calling, in-frame beta chains kept. Rows with a matching CDR3 protein are joined into one entry that keeps the most common DNA and genes. TCRdb, not the authors, supplied the V and J calls. Recorded for this sample are some 900,000 distinct CDR3 sequences; roughly 26% of them occurred a single time. Around 16% of the sample is held by the ten biggest clonotypes.

This sequence was found in a woman of 80 years or more in good health. Sequenced input: blood.

At the DNA level, the sequence is TGCGCCAGCGGCTTGGGACAGACCTACGAGCAGTACTTC. Its translation is CASGLGQTYEQYF. In this chain, TRBV5-1 is recombined with TRBJ2-7; TRBD1 matches 7 bases in the middle. The CDR3 holds 13 amino acids from the cysteine to the phenylalanine. Only the CDR3 DNA is retained, 39 bases long and in frame from the first base. Taken from the germline V gene, the CDR1 and CDR2 loops are SGHRS and YFSETQ.